The sequence of this T cell receptor beta chain was determined in a study of cytomegalovirus exposure and HLA in healthy donors. Study-level findings and limits: An analysis done earlier found most TCR beta V segments productive about 87% or about 30% of the time.

The junction had 11 bases not matched to a gene; V was cut back by 4 bases and J by 9 bases. The CDR3 runs to 15 residues. In germline, CDR1 is SGDLS, CDR2 YYNGEE. With regard to this clone: The target antigen is unknown.

Researchers ran the PCR with 60 Vbeta and 13 Jbeta primers. Produced via immunoSEQ multiplex PCR; TCRdb's table is partial and in-frame only. Of 110,000 to 150,000 clones in the sample, over 65% were seen once. The sequence was collected from a female donor in good health and CMV-seronegative. The material sequenced was PBMCs. The chain has TRBV9 and TRBJ2-1, with TRBD1 matching 9 bases. CDR3 amino acids: CASSPETGGQGEQFF. The CDR3 DNA is TGTGCCAGCAGCCCCGAGACAGGGGGTCAAGGTGAGCAGTTCTTC.